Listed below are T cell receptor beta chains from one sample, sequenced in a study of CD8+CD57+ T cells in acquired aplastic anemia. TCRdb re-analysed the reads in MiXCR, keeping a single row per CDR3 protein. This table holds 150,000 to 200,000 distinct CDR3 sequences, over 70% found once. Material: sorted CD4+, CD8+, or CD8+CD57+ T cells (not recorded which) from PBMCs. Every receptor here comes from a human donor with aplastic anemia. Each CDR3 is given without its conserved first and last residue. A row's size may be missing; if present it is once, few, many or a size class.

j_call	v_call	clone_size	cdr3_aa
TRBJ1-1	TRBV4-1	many	ASSPTGFPEAF
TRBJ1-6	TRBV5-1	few	ASSGKTGTNSPLH
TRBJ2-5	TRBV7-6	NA	ASSPALAGGQETQY
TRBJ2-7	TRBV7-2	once	ASSFGQGDEQY
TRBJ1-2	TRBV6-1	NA	ASSESSPRSYGYT
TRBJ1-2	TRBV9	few	ASSVRIDYGYT
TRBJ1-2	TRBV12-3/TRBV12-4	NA	ASGPRNYGYT
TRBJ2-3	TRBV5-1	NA	ASSLVGTSIPDTQY
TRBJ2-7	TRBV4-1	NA	ASSQDVGRNSYEQY
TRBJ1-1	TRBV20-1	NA	SAPTSAVLNTEAF